This T cell receptor beta chain originates from a study of shared clonotypes between healthy human individuals. Terminally differentiated effector memory CD45RA+ cells were left out of the naive CD8 fraction, which was CD45RO-negative and positively selected for CCR7. As originally analysed: ImmunoSEQ junction-only sequences lacked quality scores, so their filtering differed. Repertoires were generated with immunoSEQ multiplex PCR, while TCRdb's copy carries only in-frame clones and drops some. The D gene and trimming were derived from the DNA, and the V and J assignments and clone size from that table. Of around 640,000 clones in the sample, 96% were seen once. This clone was seen a handful of times. The CDR3 totals 14 residues. Germline V gene data show CDR1 as MNHEY and CDR2 as SMNVEV (reference sequence). Between the trimmed V and J ends, which lost 3 bases and 4 bases, there was a span of 12 bases.

The chain joins TRBV27 to TRBJ1-2; TRBD1 might be the D (5 bases). The sequencing input was naive CD8+ T cells sorted from blood. The sequence derives from a woman younger than 45 in good health. CDR3 protein: CASSLWQGGYGYTF. The CDR3 DNA follows: TGTGCCAGCAGTTTGTGGCAGGGTGGCTATGGCTACACCTTC.